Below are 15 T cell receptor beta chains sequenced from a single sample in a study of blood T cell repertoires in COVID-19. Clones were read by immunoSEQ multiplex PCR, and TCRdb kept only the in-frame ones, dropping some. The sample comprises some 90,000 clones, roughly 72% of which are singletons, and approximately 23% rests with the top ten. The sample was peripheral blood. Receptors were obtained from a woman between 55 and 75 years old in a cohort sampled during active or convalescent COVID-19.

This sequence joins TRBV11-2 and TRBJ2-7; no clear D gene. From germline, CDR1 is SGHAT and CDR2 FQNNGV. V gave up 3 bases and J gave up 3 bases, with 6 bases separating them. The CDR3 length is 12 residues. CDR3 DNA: TGTGCCAGCAGCTTTTATGTCTACGAGCAGTACTTC. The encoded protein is CASSFYVYEQYF.

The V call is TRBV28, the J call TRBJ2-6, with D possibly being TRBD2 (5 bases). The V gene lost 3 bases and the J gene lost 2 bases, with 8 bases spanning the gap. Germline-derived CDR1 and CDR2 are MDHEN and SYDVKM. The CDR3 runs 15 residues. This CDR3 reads CASSFGSTGANVLTF. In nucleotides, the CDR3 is TGTGCCAGCAGTTTTGGGAGTACTGGGGCCAACGTCCTGACTTTC.

The chain's CDR3 is CASSAHRDREGNEQFF. The CDR3 bases are TGTGCCAGCAGCGCACACCGGGACAGGGAGGGCAATGAGCAGTTCTTC. The gene calls are TRBV7-6 and TRBJ2-1; TRBD1 matches at 9 bases. The V and J ends lost 5 bases and 6 bases, in that order; junction bases with no gene match: 11. Looked up from germline, CDR1 is SGHVS and CDR2 is FNYEAQ. CDR3 size: 16 residues. Drawing the rest from reference TRBV7-6 and TRBJ2-1, the complete variable domain is GAGVSQSPRYKVTKRGQDVALRCDPISGHVSLYWYRQALGQGPEFLTYFNYEAQQDKSGLPNDRFSAERPEGSISTLTIQRTEQRDSAMYRCASSAHRDREGNEQFFGPGTRLTVL.

CDR3 sequence: CASSGTSEYEQYF. As DNA, the CDR3 is TGTGCCAGCAGCGGGACTAGCGAGTACGAGCAGTACTTC. The rearrangement joins TRBV12-3 or TRBV12-4 to TRBJ2-7, with 10 bases identical to TRBD2. CDR3 size: 13 residues. The trim removed 6 bases at V and 4 bases at J, leaving 3 bases unmatched.

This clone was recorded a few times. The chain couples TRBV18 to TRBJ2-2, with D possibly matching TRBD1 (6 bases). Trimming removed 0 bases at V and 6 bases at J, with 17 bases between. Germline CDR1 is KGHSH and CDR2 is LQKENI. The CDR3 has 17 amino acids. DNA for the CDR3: TGTGCCAGCTCACCACCTTCGGGCTACAGGGCCCCCGGGGAGCTGTTTTTT. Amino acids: CASSPPSGYRAPGELFF.

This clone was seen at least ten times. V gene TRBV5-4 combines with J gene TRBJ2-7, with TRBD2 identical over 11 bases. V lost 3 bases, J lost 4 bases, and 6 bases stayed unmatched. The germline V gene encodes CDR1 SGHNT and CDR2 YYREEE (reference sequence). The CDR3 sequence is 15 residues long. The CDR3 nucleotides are TGTGCCAGCAGCTCCCAGACTAGCGGGATATACGAGCAGTACTTC. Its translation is CASSSQTSGIYEQYF.

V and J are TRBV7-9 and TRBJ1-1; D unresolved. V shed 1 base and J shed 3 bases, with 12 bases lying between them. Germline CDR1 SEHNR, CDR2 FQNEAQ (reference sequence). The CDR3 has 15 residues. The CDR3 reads CASSLGVLQDTEAFF. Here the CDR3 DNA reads TGTGCCAGCAGCTTAGGGGTCTTGCAGGACACTGAAGCTTTCTTT.

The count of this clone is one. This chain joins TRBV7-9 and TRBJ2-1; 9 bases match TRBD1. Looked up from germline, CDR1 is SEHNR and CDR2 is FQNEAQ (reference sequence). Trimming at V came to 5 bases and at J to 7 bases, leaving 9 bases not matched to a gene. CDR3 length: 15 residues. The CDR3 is CASSPQGAPGNEQFF. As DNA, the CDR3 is TGTGCCAGCAGCCCACAGGGGGCGCCCGGAAATGAGCAGTTCTTC.

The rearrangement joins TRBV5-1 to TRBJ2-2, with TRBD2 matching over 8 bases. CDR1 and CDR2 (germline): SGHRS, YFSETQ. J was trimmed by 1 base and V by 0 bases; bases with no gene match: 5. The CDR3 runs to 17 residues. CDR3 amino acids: CASSLAIAGGNTGELFF. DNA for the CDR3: TGCGCCAGCAGCTTGGCTATCGCGGGGGGGAACACCGGGGAGCTGTTTTTT.

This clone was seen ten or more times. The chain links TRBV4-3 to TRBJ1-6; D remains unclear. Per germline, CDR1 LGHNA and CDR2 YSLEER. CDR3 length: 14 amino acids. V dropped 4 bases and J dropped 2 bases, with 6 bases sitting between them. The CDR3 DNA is TGCGCCAGCAGCCGGGGAGCCTATAATTCACCCCTCCACTTT. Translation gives CASSRGAYNSPLHF.

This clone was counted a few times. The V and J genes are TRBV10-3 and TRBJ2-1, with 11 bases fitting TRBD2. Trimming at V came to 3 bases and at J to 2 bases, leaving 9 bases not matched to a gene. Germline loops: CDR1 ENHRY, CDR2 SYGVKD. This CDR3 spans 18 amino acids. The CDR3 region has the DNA TGTGCCATCAGTGATCAAACCGGGACTAGCGGTGCCTACAATGAGCAGTTCTTC. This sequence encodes CAISDQTGTSGAYNEQFF.

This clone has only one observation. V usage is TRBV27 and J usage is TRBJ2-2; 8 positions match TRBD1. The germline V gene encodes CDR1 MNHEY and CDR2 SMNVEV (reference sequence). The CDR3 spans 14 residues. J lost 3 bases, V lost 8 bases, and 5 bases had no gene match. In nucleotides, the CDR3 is TGTGCCAGCCATGGACAGGGACACACCGGGGAGCTGTTTTTT. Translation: CASHGQGHTGELFF.

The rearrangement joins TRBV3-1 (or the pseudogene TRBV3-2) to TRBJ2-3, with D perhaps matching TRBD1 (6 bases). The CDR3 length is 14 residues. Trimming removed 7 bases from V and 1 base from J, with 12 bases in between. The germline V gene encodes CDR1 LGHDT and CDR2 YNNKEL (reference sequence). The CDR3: CASTHRDGTDTQYF. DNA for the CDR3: TGTGCCAGCACCCACAGGGATGGCACAGATACGCAGTATTTT.

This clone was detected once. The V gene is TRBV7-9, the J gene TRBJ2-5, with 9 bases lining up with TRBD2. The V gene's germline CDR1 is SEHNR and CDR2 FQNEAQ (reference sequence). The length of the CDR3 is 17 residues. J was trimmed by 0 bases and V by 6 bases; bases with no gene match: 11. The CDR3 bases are TGTGCCAGCAGTCTGTCGAGCGGGGGGATGTACCAAGAGACCCAGTACTTC. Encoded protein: CASSLSSGGMYQETQYF.

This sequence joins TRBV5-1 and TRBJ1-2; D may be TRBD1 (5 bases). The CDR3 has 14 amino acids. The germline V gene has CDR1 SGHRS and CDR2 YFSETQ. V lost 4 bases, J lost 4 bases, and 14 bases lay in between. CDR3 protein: CASSPGTDGYGYTF. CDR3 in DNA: TGCGCCAGCAGCCCCGGGACTGACGGCTATGGCTACACCTTC.